This T cell receptor beta chain was documented in a study of T cells in Graves' hyperthyroidism and ophthalmopathy. Study-level information: The initial diagnosis was the point when peripheral blood was collected, ahead of any treatment. Findings of the study overall: The model predicted ophthalmopathy a median roughly six months before onset.

This clonotype was recorded many times. Its target is unknown. Germline V gene lookup returns CDR1 DFQATT and CDR2 SNEGSKA (reference sequence). This CDR3 region has 15 residues. The V gene lost 5 bases and the J gene lost 7 bases, with 21 bases spanning the gap. TCR beta CDR3 region amplification was performed from RNA transcripts. A set of HTBI primers served as the primers for a first-round RT-PCR of the TCR CDR3. TCRdb re-called the multiplex PCR reads with MiXCR, one entry per CDR3 protein. The sample gives hundreds of thousands of distinct CDR3 sequences, less than 20% of which show up once; 45% to 50% is in the top ten. Each diagnosis drew on symptoms, thyroxine, TRAb, thyroid ultrasound and orbital computed tomography findings. PBMCs were sourced from roughly 10 ml fresh peripheral blood.

The sequenced sample consisted of blood. The rearrangement uses TRBV20-1 and TRBJ2-1; tentative D call: TRBD2 (6 bases). This receptor was taken from a man in his forties with Graves' ophthalmopathy. In nucleotides, the CDR3 is TGCAGTGCTTCCCATCCTAGCGCCCTAGGGAATGAGCAGTTCTTC. Translated, it gives CSASHPSALGNEQFF.